The 7 T cell receptor beta chains below were found in one sample sequenced in a study. Each CDR3 protein gets one entry after TCRdb re-called the 5' RACE reads with MiXCR. The table lists about 32,000 distinct CDR3 sequences, 25% to 30% of them singletons, with 2.3% in the top ten. Tregs were sorted as CD4+CD25+CD127-/low cells. The source material was tumor-infiltrating Tregs sorted from the breast tumor. The receptors were gathered from a female donor with breast cancer.

This clonotype has ten or more counts. The rearrangement joins TRBV20-1 to TRBJ1-3; D is ambiguous. Trimming shortened V by 5 bases and J by 0 bases, and 11 bases separated the two germline ends. The V gene's germline CDR1 is DFQATT and CDR2 SNEGSKA (reference sequence). CDR3 length equals 14 residues. CDR3 sequence reads: CSALNTGSGNTIYF. The CDR3 nucleotides read TGCAGTGCTCTGAACACCGGCTCTGGAAACACCATATATTTT.

This clonotype showed up just a few times. The chain has TRBV29-1 and TRBJ2-5; D gene uncertain. V lost 3 bases to trimming and J lost 2 bases, with 10 bases between them. Germline V gives CDR1 SQVTM, CDR2 ANQGSEA. The CDR3 loop spans 13 amino acids. The DNA of the CDR3 is TGCAGCGTTGACGGGCCGGAACAAGAGACCCAGTACTTC. Its protein product is CSVDGPEQETQYF.

The table lists this clonotype with many counts. The chain couples TRBV24-1 to TRBJ2-3, with D perhaps TRBD1 (5 bases). CDR3 length: 15 amino acids. With 0 bases removed from V and 0 bases from J, the gap between germline ends came to 6 bases. Germline CDR1 is KGHDR and CDR2 is SFDVKD. The CDR3 bases are TGTGCCACCAGTGATTTGGCAGGGAGCACAGATACGCAGTATTTT. It yields the protein CATSDLAGSTDTQYF.

This clonotype was seen at least ten times. The gene calls are TRBV4-1 and TRBJ2-7; tentatively, D is TRBD2 (6 bases). Trimming stripped 1 base from V and 6 bases from J, with 13 bases between. The CDR3 has 14 residues. Germline assignment: CDR1 MGHRA and CDR2 YSYEKL. In DNA form, the CDR3 reads TGCGCCAGCAGCCAAGGATTACTAGCAGCCGAGCAGTACTTC. It specifies CASSQGLLAAEQYF.

At least ten counts were recorded for this clonotype. The rearrangement links TRBV7-9 to TRBJ1-2; 7 bases match TRBD1. Germline CDR1 SEHNR, CDR2 FQNEAQ (reference sequence). V lost 3 bases to trimming and J lost 4 bases; unmatched junction nucleotides: 5. This CDR3 comprises 14 residues. CDR3 in amino acids: CASSFFSGGYGYTF. The CDR3 DNA follows: TGTGCCAGCAGCTTTTTTTCAGGGGGCTATGGCTACACCTTC.

V and J are TRBV3-1 and TRBJ1-5; D might be TRBD1 (6 bases). CDR1 is LGHDT, CDR2 YNNKEL, per germline (reference sequence). Trimming removed 1 base from V and 6 bases from J, with 13 bases in between. The CDR3 has 15 residues. The CDR3 sequence: CASSQGMGGGQPQHF. CDR3 DNA: TGTGCCAGCAGCCAAGGGATGGGGGGCGGTCAGCCCCAGCATTTT.

To note about this clonotype: A much larger clone lies a single base off, so this may be a read error. It is likely a read error, because the conserved phenylalanine at the end of the CDR3 is missing. V usage is TRBV6-2 or TRBV6-3 and J usage is TRBJ1-5, with D perhaps matching TRBD1 (5 bases). V was pared by 0 bases and J by 6 bases, with 12 bases between. Germline CDR1 is MNHEY and CDR2 is SVGEGT. CDR3 length: 15 residues. The CDR3, as DNA: TGTGCCAGCAGTTACTCGGGCAGGGTCGGTCAGCCCCAGCATCTT. Its protein product is CASSYSGRVGQPQHL.